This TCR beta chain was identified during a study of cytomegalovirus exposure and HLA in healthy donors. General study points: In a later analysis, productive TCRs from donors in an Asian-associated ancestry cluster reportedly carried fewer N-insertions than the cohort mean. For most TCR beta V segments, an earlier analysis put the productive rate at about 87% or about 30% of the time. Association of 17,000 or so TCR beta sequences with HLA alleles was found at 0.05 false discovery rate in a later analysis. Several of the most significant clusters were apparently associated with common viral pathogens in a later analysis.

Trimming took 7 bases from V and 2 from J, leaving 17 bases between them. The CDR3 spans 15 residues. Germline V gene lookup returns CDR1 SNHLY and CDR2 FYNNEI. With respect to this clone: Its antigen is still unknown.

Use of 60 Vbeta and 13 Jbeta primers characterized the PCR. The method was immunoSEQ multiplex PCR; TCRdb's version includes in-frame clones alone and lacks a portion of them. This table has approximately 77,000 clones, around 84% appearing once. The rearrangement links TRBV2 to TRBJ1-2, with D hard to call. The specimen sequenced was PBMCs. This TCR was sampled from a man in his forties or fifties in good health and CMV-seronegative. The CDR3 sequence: CASKIPTSQNYGYTF. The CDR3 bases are TGTGCCAGCAAAATTCCCACTTCCCAAAACTATGGCTACACCTTC. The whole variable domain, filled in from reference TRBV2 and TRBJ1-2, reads EPEVTQTPSHQVTQMGQEVILRCVPISNHLYFYWYRQILGQKVEFLVSFYNNEISEKSEIFDDQFSVERPDGSNFTLKIRSTKLEDSAMYFCASKIPTSQNYGYTFGSGTRLTVV.